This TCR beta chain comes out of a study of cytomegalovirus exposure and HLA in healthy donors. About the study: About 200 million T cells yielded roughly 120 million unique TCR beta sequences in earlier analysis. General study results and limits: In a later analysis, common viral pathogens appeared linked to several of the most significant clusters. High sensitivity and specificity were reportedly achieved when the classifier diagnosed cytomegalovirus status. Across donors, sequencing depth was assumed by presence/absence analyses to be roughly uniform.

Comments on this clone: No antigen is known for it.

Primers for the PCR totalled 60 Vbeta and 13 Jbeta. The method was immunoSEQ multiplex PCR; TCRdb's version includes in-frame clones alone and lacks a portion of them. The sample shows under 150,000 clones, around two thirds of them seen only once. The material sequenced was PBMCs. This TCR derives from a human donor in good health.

CDR3 coding DNA: TGTGCCAGCAGCTCCGTCCCGGGACAAACCTATGGCTACACCTTC. Translation gives CASSSVPGQTYGYTF. The chain couples TRBV5-4 to TRBJ1-2, with a weak D call TRBD1 (6 bases). The germline CDR1 and CDR2 sequences are SGHNT and YYREEE (reference sequence). The CDR3 length is 15 residues. With 3 bases removed from V and 4 bases from J, the gap between germline ends came to 16 bases.